The 25 T cell receptor beta chains given below trace back to one sample, sequenced in a study of shared clonotypes between healthy human individuals. Profiled with immunoSEQ multiplex PCR; TCRdb holds only in-frame clones, not every one. The table includes fewer than 550,000 clones, nearly 80% detected once. The specimen was PBMCs. All receptors derive from a woman aged 40-49 years in good health. Some clones in this sample may be carry-over from other donors' samples.

The chain recombines TRBV19 with TRBJ2-5, with 10 bases matching TRBD2. V shed 4 bases, J shed 6 bases, and the junction held 14 bases outside the gene matches. CDR3 length: 17 amino acids. CDR1 and CDR2 (germline): LNHDA, SQIVND (reference sequence). CDR3 loop: CASSTSLTGTSEQTQYF. CDR3 DNA sequence: TGTGCCAGTAGTACCTCCCTAACCGGGACTAGCGAACAGACCCAGTACTTC.

This clone has a single count. It differs at one base from a far larger clone, so likely a read error. The CDR3 loop reads CASSYYNEQFF. CDR3 DNA sequence: TGTGCCAGCAGCTACTACAATGAGCAGTTCTTC. The chain combines TRBV7-6 with TRBJ2-1; unclear D gene. Trimming stripped 4 bases from V and 3 bases from J, with 1 base between. Germline CDR1 is SGHVS and CDR2 is FNYEAQ. The CDR3 length is 11 residues.

The table lists this clone with many counts. The rearrangement uses TRBV6-1 and TRBJ2-1, with 8 nucleotides matching TRBD1. V was clipped by 2 bases and J by 3 bases; unmatched bases: 6. CDR1 and CDR2 (germline): MNHNS, SASEGT. The CDR3 contains 16 residues. CDR3 residues: CASSEYGTGFYNEQFF. The CDR3 DNA reads as TGTGCCAGCAGTGAATACGGGACAGGTTTCTACAATGAGCAGTTCTTC.

The genes are TRBV6-6 and TRBJ2-5; 14 nucleotides align to TRBD2. In germline, CDR1 is MNHNY, CDR2 SVGAGI (reference sequence). The CDR3 has 15 amino acids. V lost 2 bases, J lost 5 bases, and 1 base stayed unmatched. The CDR3 DNA reads as TGTGCCAGCAGTTACGGGACTAGCGGGAGTGAGACCCAGTACTTC. It encodes CASSYGTSGSETQYF.

The chain employs TRBV28 and TRBJ2-2; TRBD2 matches at 7 bases. The CDR3 consists of 17 residues. Germline-derived CDR1 and CDR2 are MDHEN and SYDVKM. The J segment lost 3 bases and the V segment lost 5 bases, leaving 12 bases of the junction unmatched. The CDR3 sequence: CASSPWVGRADTGELFF. CDR3 nucleotide sequence: TGTGCCAGCAGTCCATGGGTGGGGAGGGCCGACACCGGGGAGCTGTTTTTT.

This clone has just one count. This chain connects TRBV1 to TRBJ2-5; the table's D call of TRBD2 was not tested on the DNA. TRBV1 corresponds to a pseudogene. CDR3 size: 21 residues. CDR3 sequence: CTSSQDSMRGSGSDGGETQYF. CDR3 nucleotides: TGCACCAGCAGCCAAGATTCGATGAGGGGTAGCGGGAGTGACGGGGGAGAGACCCAGTACTTC.

As for this clone: This sample also contains other DNA sequences that code for the same CDR3. The rearrangement links TRBV15 to TRBJ1-3; D gene uncertain. This CDR3 is 16 amino acids long. Germline V lookup: CDR1 LNHNV, CDR2 YYDKDF (reference sequence). V lost 0 bases, J lost 0 bases, and 9 bases lay in between. CDR3 amino acids: CATSRDRGFSGNTIYF. In DNA, the CDR3 is TGTGCCACCAGCAGAGATCGTGGCTTCTCTGGAAACACCATATATTTT.

The chain joins TRBV11-2 to TRBJ1-2; D is possibly TRBD1 (5 bases). This CDR3 contains 13 residues. Germline V gene lookup returns CDR1 SGHAT and CDR2 FQNNGV. V was pared by 1 base and J by 4 bases, with 7 bases between. As DNA, the CDR3 is TGTGCCAGCAGCTTAGGACAGAGCTATGGCTACACCTTC. Protein product: CASSLGQSYGYTF.

This clone was observed a single time. The rearrangement links TRBV6-6 to TRBJ1-5, with TRBD1 as a possible D gene (5 bases). There are 14 residues in the CDR3. Trimming pared 6 bases from V and 9 bases from J, leaving 18 bases between. In germline, CDR1 is MNHNY, CDR2 SVGAGI (reference sequence). DNA of the CDR3: TGTGCCAGCAGCCGCCGGGACCCCCCGGTGCCCCAGCATTTT. This translates into CASSRRDPPVPQHF.

This clone was observed many times. The CDR3 is CASRGPGEAGELFF. Here the CDR3 DNA reads TGTGCCAGCAGGGGACCCGGCGAGGCCGGGGAGCTGTTTTTT. The V call is TRBV28, the J call TRBJ2-2; TRBD1 or TRBD2 may be the D gene (5 bases each). Deletions cut 6 bases from V and 6 bases from J, with 14 bases between. Germline V gene sequence: CDR1 MDHEN, CDR2 SYDVKM. This CDR3 region has 14 residues.

The chain combines TRBV27 with TRBJ2-6; TRBD1 is a possible D gene (5 bases). V was cut by 1 base and J by 4 bases, with 11 bases left in between. The CDR3 is 16 residues long. The germline V gene encodes CDR1 MNHEY and CDR2 SMNVEV (reference sequence). The CDR3 region has the DNA TGTGCCAGCAGTTTATGGGGCAGGGCCGGGGCCAACGTCCTGACTTTC. Protein product: CASSLWGRAGANVLTF.

For this clone: Other DNA sequences within the sample encode an identical CDR3. The chain has TRBV6-6 and TRBJ2-7; 8 positions agree with TRBD1. The CDR3 is made up of 14 amino acids. Germline trimming cut 6 bases from V and 4 bases from J; bases unmatched to any gene: 8. CDR1 and CDR2 (germline): MNHNY, SVGAGI (reference sequence). CDR3 residues: CASRTGTGTYEQYF. The CDR3 DNA reads as TGTGCCAGCAGAACCGGGACAGGAACATACGAGCAGTACTTC.

This chain connects TRBV11-2 to TRBJ2-1; D is uncertain. Germline V gives CDR1 SGHAT, CDR2 FQNNGV. Trimming took off 0 bases at V and 1 base at J, with 13 bases between the two ends. The CDR3 covers 17 residues. The DNA of the CDR3 is TGTGCCAGCAGCTTAGATCCCCCCAGTCCGTCCTACAATGAGCAGTTCTTC. Translation: CASSLDPPSPSYNEQFF. The variable domain in full, completed from reference TRBV11-2 and TRBJ2-1, reads EAGVAQSPRYKIIEKRQSVAFWCNPISGHATLYWYQQILGQGPKLLIQFQNNGVVDDSQLPKDRFSAERLKGVDSTLKIQPAKLEDSAVYLCASSLDPPSPSYNEQFFGPGTRLTVL.

This chain links TRBV13 with TRBJ2-6; D unresolved. The CDR3 loop spans 16 amino acids. The V and J ends lost 0 bases and 0 bases respectively, with 6 bases between them. CDR1 is PRHDT and CDR2 is FYEKMQ in the germline V gene (reference sequence). The CDR3 sequence: CASSLGKSSGANVLTF. The CDR3 nucleotides are TGTGCCAGCAGCTTAGGAAAAAGCTCTGGGGCCAACGTCCTGACTTTC.

The chain has TRBV6-1 and TRBJ2-1, with D tentatively TRBD1 (5 bases). The CDR3 totals 13 residues. Per germline, CDR1 MNHNS and CDR2 SASEGT. Trimming pared 6 bases from V and 2 bases from J, leaving 8 bases between. Here the CDR3 reads CASSYRTYNEQFF. In nucleotides, the CDR3 is TGTGCCAGCAGCTACAGGACCTACAATGAGCAGTTCTTC.

The J gene is TRBJ1-5, the V gene TRBV6-6, with 8 bases identical to TRBD1. The CDR3 loop spans 15 amino acids. Germline V gene sequence: CDR1 MNHNY, CDR2 SVGAGI (reference sequence). V was clipped by 7 bases and J by 9 bases; unmatched bases: 14. The CDR3 nucleotides read TGTGCCAGCACCTACGCTGCGGACAGGGTTCGGCCCCAGCATTTT. Amino acids: CASTYAADRVRPQHF.

This chain links TRBV6-6 with TRBJ2-7; 9 positions match TRBD1. Germline values: CDR1 MNHNY, CDR2 SVGAGI (reference sequence). V shed 2 bases and J 3 bases; nucleotides not matched to a gene: 2. The CDR3 totals 14 residues. The CDR3 DNA reads TGTGCCAGCAGTTACGGGGACAGGGTCTACGAGCAGTACTTC. Encoded protein: CASSYGDRVYEQYF.

This clone has a single count. The chain recombines TRBV27 with TRBJ2-4, with 7 bases aligning to TRBD2. Germline V gene data show CDR1 as MNHEY and CDR2 as SMNVEV (reference sequence). With 5 bases clipped from V and 3 bases from J, the junction kept 13 bases outside the gene matches. The CDR3 has 17 residues. CDR3 region: CASSPGGSPWGKNIQYF. The CDR3 DNA follows: TGTGCCAGCAGTCCCGGCGGGAGCCCTTGGGGCAAAAACATTCAGTACTTC.

This clone was recorded once. The rearrangement joins TRBV6-1 to TRBJ1-6; D gene uncertain. CDR3 size: 14 residues. The V and J ends lost 8 bases and 6 bases respectively, with 14 bases between them. Germline V lookup: CDR1 MNHNS, CDR2 SASEGT. The CDR3 bases are TGTGCCAGCGAACCGGGAGCCTCTAATTCACCCCTCCACTTT. Protein product: CASEPGASNSPLHF.

The chain joins TRBV10-3 to TRBJ2-7; D gene uncertain. Trimming stripped 5 bases from V and 5 bases from J, with 16 bases between. The CDR3 is 14 residues long. Germline values: CDR1 ENHRY, CDR2 SYGVKD. The CDR3 sequence: CAISIRPPEHEQYF. The CDR3, as DNA: TGTGCCATCAGTATAAGACCGCCGGAGCACGAGCAGTACTTC.

The J gene is TRBJ2-6, the V gene TRBV5-1; D unresolved. The CDR3 loop spans 15 amino acids. Trimming removed 6 bases at V and 0 bases at J, with 10 bases between. CDR1 SGHRS and CDR2 YFSETQ come from the germline V gene. This CDR3 reads CASTPTPSGANVLTF. The DNA of the CDR3 is TGCGCCAGCACCCCGACACCCTCTGGGGCCAACGTCCTGACTTTC.

CDR3 bases: TGTGCCAGCTCACCACAAAAGACGGGACGAGAGACCCAGTACTTC. Translating it yields CASSPQKTGRETQYF. The genes are TRBV18 and TRBJ2-5, with D possibly called TRBD1 or TRBD2 (5 bases each). From germline, CDR1 is KGHSH and CDR2 LQKENI. V lost 1 base and J 4 bases, leaving 13 bases between the germline ends. CDR3 length: 15 amino acids.

The gene calls are TRBV28 and TRBJ1-5, with TRBD1 matching 11 bases. Trimming removed 8 bases from V and 7 bases from J; junction bases left unmatched: 13. The CDR3 contains 16 residues. Germline CDR1 is MDHEN and CDR2 is SYDVKM. This CDR3 reads CASEKRTGGYVQPQHF. The CDR3 DNA sequence: TGTGCCAGCGAGAAAAGGACAGGGGGCTATGTGCAGCCCCAGCATTTT.

This clone was counted a single time. This may stem from a read error, because a much larger clone lies one nucleotide away. V is TRBV30 and J is TRBJ1-1, with D unclear. This CDR3 has 13 amino acids. The germline gives CDR1 GTSNPN, CDR2 SVGIG (reference sequence). The CDR3 nucleotides read TGTGCCTGGATATTGCGGCGGAGCACTGGAGCTTTCTTT. Translation: CAWILRRSTGAFF.

This clone was seen a few times. The rearrangement uses TRBV4-1 and TRBJ2-2, with 11 bases identical to TRBD2. This CDR3 has 17 residues. V shed 4 bases and J 4 bases; nucleotides not matched to a gene: 8. Germline CDR1 reads MGHRA; CDR2 reads YSYEKL. CDR3 protein: CASSPGLAGARTGELFF. The CDR3 DNA follows: TGCGCCAGCAGCCCCGGACTAGCGGGTGCCCGCACCGGGGAGCTGTTTTTT.